This T cell receptor (beta chain) is from a study of identical twins. Unique molecular identifiers were present on the cDNA, which also gained a universal primer site by template switching. TCRdb analysed the 5' RACE reads with MiXCR anew, one entry per CDR3 protein. Among 1.5 million or so distinct CDR3 sequences listed, less than 35% were seen once. CDR3 length: 17 residues. V shed 1 base, J shed 2 bases, and the junction held 10 bases outside the gene matches. In germline, CDR1 is MGHRA, CDR2 YSYEKL. This chain joins TRBV4-1 and TRBJ2-7, with 8 bases aligning to TRBD1. The sequence came from a newborn girl in good health. Sequences were obtained from cord blood. CDR3 sequence reads: CASSQGRRDRPAYEQYF. The CDR3, as DNA: TGCGCCAGCAGCCAAGGTCGCCGGGACAGGCCGGCCTACGAGCAGTACTTC.